What follows are 18 T cell receptor beta chains derived from one specimen sequenced in a study of T cells after yellow fever vaccination (dated by TCRdb to between 2017 and 2020). Explained via the paper, the treatment or condition label denotes: live attenuated yellow fever vaccine strain. The library was built by means of 5' RACE. This sample was sequenced with an Illumina HiSeq 2500. The public sequencing data were trimmed at Q25 with fastp and processed into clonotypes with MiXCR by TCRdb, which kept only in-frame beta chains. Records with the same CDR3 protein are collapsed into one entry carrying the most frequent genes and DNA. For this sample there are under 400,000 distinct CDR3 sequences; 11% appear just once. In total, the top ten clones hold 18% of the sample. Sequenced material: PBMCs, taken on the day of the first yellow fever vaccination. Source of these receptors: a man between 18 and 29 years old who received the YFV17D yellow fever vaccine.

This clonotype was counted a few times. The J gene is TRBJ2-1, the V gene TRBV24-1; D ambiguous. The CDR3 sequence is 13 residues long. Germline values: CDR1 KGHDR, CDR2 SFDVKD. V was shortened by 9 bases and J by 8 bases, with 16 bases between the two germline ends. In nucleotides, the CDR3 is TGTGCCACCGGCCAAGGCGGCGAAGATGAGCAGTTCTTC. This encodes CATGQGGEDEQFF.

The chain carries TRBV7-6 and TRBJ1-4; 8 positions match TRBD1. With 3 bases clipped from V and 8 bases from J, the junction kept 5 bases outside the gene matches. Germline CDR1 SGHVS, CDR2 FNYEAQ. This CDR3 has 14 residues. The CDR3 DNA is TGTGCCAGCAGCTTGAGGACAGGGTCGGAAAAACTGTTTTTT. This codes for CASSLRTGSEKLFF.

This clonotype was seen a few times. The chain links TRBV20-1 to TRBJ1-3, with a weak D call TRBD1 (5 bases). V was trimmed by 6 bases and J by 0 bases, leaving 9 bases between them. The CDR3 is 13 amino acids. Germline V gene sequence: CDR1 DFQATT, CDR2 SNEGSKA (reference sequence). Written as DNA, the CDR3 is TGCAGTGCGACGGACAACTCTGGAAACACCATATATTTT. Translation gives CSATDNSGNTIYF.

This clonotype was counted a few times. This sequence joins TRBV7-2 and TRBJ2-5; 10 bases map to TRBD2. CDR1 is SGHTA, CDR2 FQGNSA, per germline. The length of the CDR3 is 15 residues. V gave up 5 bases and J gave up 2 bases; unmatched junction bases: 5. Here the CDR3 DNA reads TGTGCCAGCAGCCCCGGGACTAGCGTACAAGAGACCCAGTACTTC. The encoded protein is CASSPGTSVQETQYF.

In this sample, this clonotype turned up a few times. The chain uses TRBV3-1 and TRBJ2-3, with D maybe TRBD2 (6 bases). This CDR3 has 16 residues. From germline, CDR1 is LGHDT and CDR2 YNNKEL (reference sequence). Trimming cost V 0 bases and J 2 bases, with 12 bases left between them. CDR3 sequence reads: CASSQDIAEHTDTQYF. In nucleotides, the CDR3 is TGTGCCAGCAGCCAAGATATAGCGGAACACACAGATACGCAGTATTTT.

DNA for the CDR3: TGTGCCAGCAGACCCGGGACAACAATTTCTGGGGCCAACGTCCTGACTTTC. Translated: CASRPGTTISGANVLTF. This chain joins TRBV11-2 and TRBJ2-6; D perhaps matches TRBD1 (6 bases). This CDR3 has 17 amino acids. Germline V gene sequence: CDR1 SGHAT, CDR2 FQNNGV. V was shortened by 6 bases and J by 1 base, with 16 bases between the two germline ends.

The chain uses TRBV7-9 and TRBJ1-1; the D is unclear. Germline lookup yields CDR1 SEHNR and CDR2 FQNEAQ (reference sequence). The CDR3 loop spans 12 amino acids. The V and J ends lost 5 bases and 3 bases respectively, with 7 bases between them. The DNA of the CDR3 is TGTGCCAGCAGCCCCGCCTACACTGAAGCTTTCTTT. It translates to CASSPAYTEAFF. The whole variable domain, filled in from reference TRBV7-9 and TRBJ1-1, reads DTGVSQNPRHKITKRGQNVTFRCDPISEHNRLYWYRQTLGQGPEFLTYFQNEAQLEKSRLLSDRFSAERPKGSFSTLEIQRTEQGDSAMYLCASSPAYTEAFFGQGTRLTVV.

This rearrangement joins TRBV27 to TRBJ2-3; TRBD1 aligns across 9 bases. The ends lost 7 bases at V and 1 base at J; junction bases unmatched: 9. The CDR3 loop spans 16 amino acids. Germline V CDR1 and CDR2: MNHEY, SMNVEV (reference sequence). As DNA, the CDR3 is TGTGCCAGCAAATTATACCGGGACAGGGGCACAGATACGCAGTATTTT. Its protein is CASKLYRDRGTDTQYF.

This clonotype was picked up a small number of times. The chain links TRBV6-2 or TRBV6-3 to TRBJ2-3, with TRBD2 identical over 7 bases. CDR1 MNHEY and CDR2 SVGEGT come from the germline V gene. This CDR3 region has 15 residues. The junction had 8 bases not matched to a gene; V was cut back by 6 bases and J by 2 bases. This CDR3 reads CASSAGGRYTDTQYF. For the CDR3, the DNA is TGTGCCAGCAGCGCCGGGGGGAGATACACAGATACGCAGTATTTT.

This clonotype has more than one count but fewer than ten. This chain links TRBV20-1 with TRBJ2-3; a weak D match, TRBD2 (6 bases). The CDR3 length is 15 residues. Trimming took 0 bases from V and 0 from J, leaving 10 bases between them. CDR1 and CDR2 from the germline V gene are DFQATT and SNEGSKA (reference sequence). CDR3 amino acids: CSARDLGTSTDTQYF. CDR3 sequence (DNA): TGCAGTGCTAGAGATCTCGGGACTAGCACAGATACGCAGTATTTT.

CDR3 bases: TGTGCCAGCAGCCCCTGGGCATCCAGGGGTACCGGGGAGCTGTTTTTT. Its protein product is CASSPWASRGTGELFF. The rearrangement uses TRBV11-2 and TRBJ2-2, with D perhaps TRBD1 (6 bases). The germline V gene encodes CDR1 SGHAT and CDR2 FQNNGV. There are 16 residues in the CDR3. The germline V and J ends were trimmed by 5 bases and 5 bases, with 18 bases remaining between them.

In its sample, this clonotype was seen a few times. This chain joins TRBV4-3 and TRBJ2-7; D remains ambiguous. From germline, CDR1 is LGHNA and CDR2 YSLEER. V shed 0 bases and J shed 3 bases, with 6 bases lying between them. This CDR3 has 13 residues. The CDR3 is CASSQDWSYEQYF. CDR3 sequence (DNA): TGCGCCAGCAGCCAAGATTGGAGCTACGAGCAGTACTTC.

This chain joins TRBV7-2 and TRBJ2-1; 12 bases match TRBD2. The CDR3 covers 17 residues. From germline, CDR1 is SGHTA and CDR2 FQGNSA. V shed 5 bases and J 6 bases; nucleotides not matched to a gene: 11. The CDR3 loop reads CASSVRRGLAGSNEQFF. For the CDR3, the DNA is TGTGCCAGCAGCGTCCGAAGGGGACTAGCGGGTTCCAATGAGCAGTTCTTC.

This chain joins TRBV4-1 and TRBJ2-1; TRBD2 matches 7 bases. The CDR3 spans 17 residues. Germline V lookup: CDR1 MGHRA, CDR2 YSYEKL. The V segment lost 0 bases and the J segment 2 bases; nucleotides outside the gene matches: 7. The CDR3 region has the DNA TGCGCCAGCAGCCAAGATGAGGGACTACCGGCCTACAATGAGCAGTTCTTC. Translated, it gives CASSQDEGLPAYNEQFF.

This clonotype was counted only a few times. The chain uses TRBV9 and TRBJ2-3; D gene unclear. Germline lookup yields CDR1 SGDLS and CDR2 YYNGEE. Trimming left V 4 bases short and J 4 bases short, with 7 bases between. The CDR3 runs 12 residues. The chain's CDR3 is CASSTLADTQYF. The CDR3 DNA is TGTGCCAGCAGCACCTTAGCAGATACGCAGTATTTT.

This clonotype was seen a few times. This chain connects TRBV4-1 to TRBJ2-2; 7 bases agree with TRBD1. Germline assignment: CDR1 MGHRA and CDR2 YSYEKL. V was pared by 4 bases and J by 6 bases, with 5 bases of the junction left unmatched. This CDR3 contains 14 residues. Here the CDR3 reads CASSRNQGAGELFF. For the CDR3, the DNA is TGCGCCAGCAGCCGGAACCAGGGGGCCGGGGAGCTGTTTTTT.

The J gene is TRBJ1-3, the V gene TRBV4-3, with D hard to call. Germline V lookup: CDR1 LGHNA, CDR2 YSLEER. There are 16 residues in the CDR3. The ends were cut back, 0 bases at V and 0 bases at J, with 9 bases in the middle. The CDR3 DNA sequence: TGCGCCAGCAGCCAAGATCTGGCGACCTCTGGAAACACCATATATTTT. Protein product: CASSQDLATSGNTIYF.

This clonotype was seen a few times. This rearrangement joins TRBV7-9 to TRBJ2-1, with D possibly TRBD2 on 7 matching bases. The CDR3 runs to 16 residues. CDR1 is SEHNR and CDR2 is FQNEAQ in the germline V gene (reference sequence). Trimming shortened V by 5 bases and J by 5 bases, and 19 bases separated the two germline ends. The CDR3 DNA is TGTGCCAGCAGCCCAACCGTCGCGGGGGACAACAATGAGCAGTTCTTC. It is translated as CASSPTVAGDNNEQFF.